This entry describes one T cell receptor (beta chain). Its antigen remains unidentified. TCR beta cDNA was made by 5'RACE template switching with UMIs. One entry per CDR3 protein, without DNA, is what TCRdb gives after re-calling the 5' RACE reads. Recorded for this sample: 550,000 to 600,000 distinct CDR3 sequences. The data were obtained in a study of T cells expressing NK-cell markers. Study at large: The TCR beta repertoires were obtained from sorted CD3+CD56+NKG2C+, CD3+CD56+NKG2C- and CD3+CD56-NKG2C+ T cells. HCMV seropositivity marked seven of the eight sequenced donors; one was seronegative.

This CDR3 region has 15 residues. The V gene's germline CDR1 is DFQATT and CDR2 SNEGSKA (reference sequence). Study conclusions and caveats: The contribution of dominant NKG2C+ clonotypes to CD8+ T cells in a handful of donors was roughly 1.0-7.5%.

The chain links TRBV20-1 to TRBJ2-7. Sequenced input: blood T cells: a sorted CD56 or NKG2C T cell subset, CD4+ or CD8+ T cells, or bulk PBMC T cells (not recorded which). This TCR came from a man in his late teens or twenties in good health. This CDR3 is CSARGLLQGSYEQYF.